This TCR beta chain was profiled in a study of blood T cell repertoires in COVID-19. Study information: In each case, the material was cDNA or gDNA derived from T cells, B-cell-depleted T cells, or PBMCs.

The ends were cut back, 1 base at V and 1 base at J, with 17 bases in the middle. The germline V gene has CDR1 LNHDA and CDR2 SQIVND (reference sequence). The CDR3 runs to 18 residues. TCRdb keeps only in-frame clones here, not all; method: immunoSEQ multiplex PCR. The sample consists of about 88,000 clones, roughly 88% of them appearing once. This TCR derives from a woman aged 80 or older with acute or convalescent COVID-19. Sequencing was carried out using peripheral blood. The chain combines TRBV19 with TRBJ2-4, with D possibly matching TRBD1 (5 bases). The CDR3 spells CASSIVIRQGSAKNIQYF. Here the CDR3 DNA reads TGTGCCAGTAGTATAGTAATCCGCCAGGGCTCGGCCAAAAACATTCAGTACTTC.